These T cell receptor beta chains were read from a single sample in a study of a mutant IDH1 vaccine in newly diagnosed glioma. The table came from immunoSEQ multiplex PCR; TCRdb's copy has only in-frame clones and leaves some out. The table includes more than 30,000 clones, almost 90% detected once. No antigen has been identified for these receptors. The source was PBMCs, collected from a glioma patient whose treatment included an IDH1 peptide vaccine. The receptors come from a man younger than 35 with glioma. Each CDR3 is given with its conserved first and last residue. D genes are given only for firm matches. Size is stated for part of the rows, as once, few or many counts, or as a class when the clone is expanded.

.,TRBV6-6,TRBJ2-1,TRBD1,TGTGCCAGCAGCTCGGGACAGGGGTGGGCCTACAATGAGCAGTTCTTC,CASSSGQGWAYNEQFF
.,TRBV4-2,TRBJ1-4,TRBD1,TGTGCCAGCAGCCAAGACCCAGGGACAGGGGATAATGAAAAACTGTTTTTT,CASSQDPGTGDNEKLFF
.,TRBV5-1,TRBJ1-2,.,TGCGCCAGCAGCCCCATCGTCTCCGATGGCTACACCTTC,CASSPIVSDGYTF
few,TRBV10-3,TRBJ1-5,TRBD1,TGTGCCATCAGCGCCGGACAGGGAACGGATCAGCCCCAGCATTTT,CAISAGQGTDQPQHF
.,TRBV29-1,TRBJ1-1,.,TGCAGCGCTAGCAGGGGACCCTATGAACAGACTGAAGCTTTCTTT,CSASRGPYEQTEAFF
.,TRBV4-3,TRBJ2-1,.,TGCGCCAGCAGCCAAGGGAGGGAGGTCTACAATGAGCAGTTCTTC,CASSQGREVYNEQFF
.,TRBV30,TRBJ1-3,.,TGTGCCTGGAGTGTACCAGGGGGAAACACCATATATTTT,CAWSVPGGNTIYF
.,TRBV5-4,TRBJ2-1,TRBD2,TGTGCCAGCAGCCAGCGGGGGGGGTACAATGAGCAGTTCTTC,CASSQRGGYNEQFF
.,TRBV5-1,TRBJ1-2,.,TGCGCCAGCAGCTTGGCCCCAGAGCTCTATGGCTACACCTTC,CASSLAPELYGYTF
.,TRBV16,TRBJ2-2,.,TGTGCCAGCAGCCCCCAGACTAGTAGGGATCGGAACACCGGGGAGCTGTTTTTT,CASSPQTSRDRNTGELFF
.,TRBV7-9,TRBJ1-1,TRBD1,TGTGCCAGCAGCTCCGACAGGGGCGACACTGAAGCTTTCTTT,CASSSDRGDTEAFF
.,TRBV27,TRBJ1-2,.,TGTGCCAGCAATTTACCCTCTGAGGGGATTAAGGGCTACACCTTC,CASNLPSEGIKGYTF
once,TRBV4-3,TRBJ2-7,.,TGCGCCAGCAGCCAAGAGGCCCTTGGCGGAGAAGCCAACGAGCAGTACTTC,CASSQEALGGEANEQYF
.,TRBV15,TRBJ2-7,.,TGTGCCACCAGCCCAGACAGTGGGCGGTCCTACGAGCAGTACTTC,CATSPDSGRSYEQYF
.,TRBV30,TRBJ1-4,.,TGTGCCTGGAGTGGACAGCTTAATGAAAAACTGTTTTTT,CAWSGQLNEKLFF